The 31 T cell receptor beta chains reported below all come from one sample, sequenced in a study of patients and donors after allogeneic stem cell transplantation. Using its own MiXCR run on the RT-PCR reads, TCRdb lists one record per CDR3 protein. The sample lists approximately 200,000 distinct CDR3 sequences, 38% seen once, with roughly 10% in the top ten. The specimen was blood, either unsorted or a sorted T cell fraction (not recorded which). These receptors all come from a human donor who was either an allogeneic HSCT recipient or a stem cell or donor lymphocyte infusion donor (not recorded which). It is not recorded whose cells these are; they may come from a transplant donor.

This clonotype has a handful of counts. The CDR3 spells CASSLSTGTLSNQPQHF. CDR3 in DNA: TGTGCCAGCAGCCTCTCCACAGGCACACTTAGCAATCAGCCCCAGCATTTT. J is TRBJ1-5 and V is TRBV21-1; the table calls TRBD1, which could not be checked here. TRBV21-1 is a recognized pseudogene. The CDR3 is 17 residues long.

This clonotype was seen a few times. V is TRBV10-3 and J is TRBJ2-5, with TRBD2 matching over 7 bases. The CDR3 spans 16 residues. Trimming cost V 7 bases and J 4 bases; bases outside gene matches: 15. Germline V gene lookup returns CDR1 ENHRY and CDR2 SYGVKD. As DNA, the CDR3 is TGTGCCATCAATCTGAAGCCTAGCGGAGGGGTAGAGACCCAGTACTTC. This codes for CAINLKPSGGVETQYF.

The chain is built from TRBV20-1 and TRBJ2-1; D is unresolved. CDR1 is DFQATT and CDR2 is SNEGSKA in the germline V gene (reference sequence). The CDR3 length is 13 residues. The germline V and J ends were trimmed by 5 bases and 5 bases, with 13 bases remaining between them. The CDR3 loop reads CSAPRTSNNEQFF. CDR3 sequence (DNA): TGCAGTGCTCCCCGGACGAGCAACAATGAGCAGTTCTTC.

V usage is TRBV27 and J usage is TRBJ1-3; the D is unclear. Trimming took 5 bases from V and 3 from J, leaving 11 bases between them. The CDR3 consists of 14 residues. CDR1 and CDR2 (germline): MNHEY, SMNVEV (reference sequence). The CDR3 region has the DNA TGTGCCAGCAGTGCGGGGAGGTATGGAAACACCATATATTTT. It translates to CASSAGRYGNTIYF.

Only a few counts were recorded for this clonotype. CDR3 residues: CASSPDTGAPLHF. CDR3 nucleotides: TGCGCCAGCAGCCCGGATACGGGGGCACCCCTCCACTTT. The chain joins TRBV5-1 to TRBJ1-6; perhaps TRBD1 as D (5 bases). Germline CDR1 reads SGHRS; CDR2 reads YFSETQ. V lost 4 bases and J 11 bases, leaving 13 bases between the germline ends. The length of the CDR3 is 13 residues.

This sequence joins TRBV20-1 and TRBJ1-5, with D perhaps matching TRBD1 (5 bases). V was cut by 5 bases and J by 4 bases, with 18 bases left in between. Germline CDR1 and CDR2: DFQATT and SNEGSKA (reference sequence). This CDR3 is built from 15 residues. This CDR3 reads CSAGPGGAGNQPQHF. In nucleotides, the CDR3 is TGCAGTGCTGGTCCGGGAGGGGCTGGAAATCAGCCCCAGCATTTT.

In this sample, this clonotype turned up a few times. The gene calls are TRBV5-1 and TRBJ1-2, with no clear D. Trimming shortened V by 5 bases and J by 1 base, and 12 bases separated the two germline ends. CDR3 size: 14 residues. The V gene's germline CDR1 is SGHRS and CDR2 YFSETQ. The CDR3 nucleotides read TGCGCCAGCAGTCGCGGCGAGTTTAACTATGGCTACACCTTC. It is translated as CASSRGEFNYGYTF.

There are a few counts of this clonotype. The V call is TRBV4-2, the J call TRBJ1-2; perhaps TRBD1 as D (5 bases). From germline, CDR1 is LGHNA and CDR2 YNFKEQ. This CDR3 region has 15 residues. Trimming pared 0 bases from V and 2 bases from J, leaving 10 bases between. CDR3 in amino acids: CASSQDGRVNYGYTF. For the CDR3, the DNA is TGTGCCAGCAGCCAAGATGGCAGGGTAAACTATGGCTACACCTTC.

This clonotype appeared a single time. This rearrangement joins TRBV5-1 to TRBJ2-5; D gene uncertain. The germline V gene has CDR1 SGHRS and CDR2 YFSETQ. There are 12 residues in the CDR3. V was pared by 4 bases and J by 4 bases, with 8 bases between. CDR3 DNA sequence: TGCGCCAGCAGCCAGCCCGGAGAGACCCAGTACTTC. This gives the protein CASSQPGETQYF.

This chain uses TRBV7-9 with TRBJ1-6; 7 positions match TRBD1. The germline V gene has CDR1 SEHNR and CDR2 FQNEAQ (reference sequence). This CDR3 region has 15 residues. The trim removed 1 base at V and 6 bases at J, leaving 3 bases unmatched. The CDR3: CASSLVRQGNSPLHF. DNA of the CDR3: TGTGCCAGCAGCTTAGTCAGACAGGGTAATTCACCCCTCCACTTT.

The chain is built from TRBV12-3 or TRBV12-4 and TRBJ2-1; 9 bases align to TRBD1. The CDR3 length is 16 residues. After removal of 6 bases from V and 4 bases from J, the junction contained 10 bases not matched to a gene. CDR3 DNA sequence: TGTGCCAGCAGGGAATTCCGGGACAGGGATTACAATGAGCAGTTCTTC. This sequence encodes CASREFRDRDYNEQFF.

This clonotype has a single count. The chain couples TRBV7-8 to TRBJ2-5; the D is unclear. V lost 0 bases to trimming and J lost 4 bases, with 6 bases between them. Germline loops: CDR1 SGHVS, CDR2 FQNEAQ. There are 13 residues in the CDR3. Written as DNA, the CDR3 is TGTGCCAGCAGCTTAGCCAGAGTAGAGACCCAGTACTTC. This gives the protein CASSLARVETQYF.

The chain employs TRBV27 and TRBJ1-6; 7 positions agree with TRBD1. Trimming at V came to 6 bases and at J to 7 bases, leaving 6 bases not matched to a gene. CDR3 length: 14 residues. Germline values: CDR1 MNHEY, CDR2 SMNVEV (reference sequence). Here the CDR3 DNA reads TGTGCCAGCAGGAGACAGGGCGGGAATTCACCCCTCCACTTT. The encoded protein is CASRRQGGNSPLHF.

The V gene is TRBV15, the J gene TRBJ1-3; D call uncertain. The CDR3 totals 14 residues. The germline V gene encodes CDR1 LNHNV and CDR2 YYDKDF (reference sequence). With 6 bases removed from V and 5 bases from J, the gap between germline ends came to 14 bases. The CDR3 here is CATRGIPGRNTIYF. Written as DNA, the CDR3 is TGTGCCACCAGGGGGATACCCGGGCGAAACACCATATATTTT.

As concerns this clonotype: The conserved closing phenylalanine or tryptophan is absent in this CDR3, likely reflecting a read error. V is TRBV5-1 and J is TRBJ1-5; D possibly corresponds to TRBD1 (6 bases). Germline V lookup: CDR1 SGHRS, CDR2 YFSETQ. Trimming shortened V by 0 bases and J by 4 bases, and 11 bases separated the two germline ends. The CDR3 runs to 15 residues. CDR3 nucleotide sequence: TGCGCCAGCAGCTTGGAGGGGGGACTGAATCAGCCCCAGCATCTT. Translated, it gives CASSLEGGLNQPQHL.

This clonotype was counted between two and nine times. The chain joins TRBV28 to TRBJ2-1; TRBD2 might be the D (6 bases). CDR1 is MDHEN and CDR2 is SYDVKM in the germline V gene. CDR3 length: 17 amino acids. V lost 4 bases and J 0 bases, leaving 16 bases between the germline ends. This CDR3 reads CASSSAVYSGSYNEQFF. In DNA, the CDR3 is TGTGCCAGCAGTTCGGCGGTTTATAGCGGCTCCTACAATGAGCAGTTCTTC.

This chain uses TRBV3-1 with TRBJ1-1; D is undetermined. This CDR3 comprises 15 residues. CDR1 is LGHDT, CDR2 YNNKEL, per germline (reference sequence). The V and J ends lost 0 bases and 3 bases respectively, with 11 bases between them. In DNA, the CDR3 is TGTGCCAGCAGCCAAGATCCCGGGAGTTACACTGAAGCTTTCTTT. Its protein product is CASSQDPGSYTEAFF.

This sequence joins TRBV27 and TRBJ1-1; 8 nucleotides align to TRBD1. Per germline, CDR1 MNHEY and CDR2 SMNVEV (reference sequence). The CDR3 contains 15 residues. Trimming took 6 bases from V and 0 from J; bases not matched to a gene: 6. CDR3 amino acids: CASSWGQAMNTEAFF. The CDR3 DNA is TGTGCCAGCAGCTGGGGACAGGCAATGAACACTGAAGCTTTCTTT.

V usage is TRBV6-6 and J usage is TRBJ1-4; D is undetermined. V shed 6 bases and J shed 10 bases, with 15 bases lying between them. CDR3 length equals 13 residues. The germline CDR1 and CDR2 sequences are MNHNY and SVGAGI (reference sequence). The CDR3 is CASSSAGEGKLFF. CDR3 DNA sequence: TGTGCCAGCAGCTCGGCCGGGGAAGGAAAACTGTTTTTT.

V gene TRBV4-3 combines with J gene TRBJ1-5, with 7 bases aligning to TRBD1. V gave up 0 bases and J gave up 0 bases; unmatched junction bases: 11. CDR1 LGHNA and CDR2 YSLEER come from the germline V gene. The CDR3 runs to 19 residues. CDR3 sequence: CASSQDLGGTADSNQPQHF. In DNA form, the CDR3 reads TGCGCCAGCAGCCAAGATCTGGGAGGGACAGCGGATAGCAATCAGCCCCAGCATTTT.

J is TRBJ2-2 and V is TRBV7-3, with D perhaps being TRBD1 or TRBD2 (6 bases each). The V and J ends lost 0 bases and 6 bases respectively, with 11 bases between them. The CDR3 contains 15 residues. Germline V gene lookup returns CDR1 SGHTA and CDR2 FQGTGA. CDR3 sequence reads: CASSLTGGIAGELFF. DNA for the CDR3: TGTGCCAGCAGCTTAACGGGGGGCATCGCCGGGGAGCTGTTTTTT.

This clonotype was seen at least ten times. The V and J genes are TRBV15 and TRBJ1-5; D gene unclear. With 0 bases removed from V and 3 bases from J, the gap between germline ends came to 9 bases. This CDR3 comprises 15 residues. CDR1 is LNHNV and CDR2 is YYDKDF in the germline V gene (reference sequence). The CDR3 coding sequence is TGTGCCACCAGCAGAGATTTGGGCCTCAATCAGCCCCAGCATTTT. This gives the protein CATSRDLGLNQPQHF.

The rearrangement uses TRBV5-1 and TRBJ2-2; D uncertain. Germline values: CDR1 SGHRS, CDR2 YFSETQ. The V end lost 1 base, the J end lost 5 bases, and 12 bases lay between the germline ends. The CDR3 is made up of 15 amino acids. This chain's CDR3 is CASSLRLTSTGELFF. For the CDR3, the DNA is TGCGCCAGCAGCTTGAGGCTTACGAGTACCGGGGAGCTGTTTTTT. The full variable domain, completed using reference TRBV5-1 and TRBJ2-2, is KAGVTQTPRYLIKTRGQQVTLSCSPISGHRSVSWYQQTPGQGLQFLFEYFSETQRNKGNFPGRFSGRQFSNSRSEMNVSTLELGDSALYLCASSLRLTSTGELFFGEGSRLTVL.

The chain couples TRBV9 to TRBJ1-2, with no clear D. V lost 2 bases and J lost 5, with 10 bases in between. The CDR3 has 13 amino acids. Per the germline V gene, CDR1 is SGDLS and CDR2 is YYNGEE. In DNA form, the CDR3 reads TGTGCCAGCAGCGTCTCGGCGGGATATGGCTACACCTTC. Protein: CASSVSAGYGYTF.

CDR3 residues: CASSPAGVGELFF. The DNA of the CDR3 is TGTGCCAGCAGCCCCGCGGGGGTCGGGGAGCTGTTTTTT. J is TRBJ2-2 and V is TRBV11-1; 7 positions match TRBD2. This CDR3 is built from 13 residues. The germline V gene encodes CDR1 SGHAT and CDR2 FQDESV (reference sequence). J lost 7 bases, V lost 5 bases, and 4 bases had no gene match.

V gene TRBV12-3 or TRBV12-4 combines with J gene TRBJ1-1; TRBD1 matches 8 bases. The ends lost 10 bases at V and 0 bases at J; junction bases unmatched: 4. The CDR3 runs to 13 residues. CDR3 sequence reads: CANAGQVNTEAFF. CDR3 sequence (DNA): TGTGCCAACGCGGGACAGGTGAACACTGAAGCTTTCTTT.

Turning to this clonotype: One junction end does not reproduce the germline sequence, and a read error may be involved. The chain combines TRBV6-2 or TRBV6-3 with TRBJ2-3; D gene unclear. This CDR3 has 13 amino acids. Germline CDR1 MNHEY, CDR2 SVGEGT. In DNA, the CDR3 is TGTGCCAGCCGGTTTCTCAGCACAGATACGCCGTATTTT. Residues: CASRFLSTDTPYF.

This clonotype appeared a few times. The chain carries TRBV14 and TRBJ2-3; D remains unclear. CDR1 and CDR2 (germline): SGHDN, FVKESK. This CDR3 is built from 14 residues. V gave up 3 bases and J gave up 6 bases, with 13 bases separating them. This CDR3 is CASSHRSLMDTQYF. CDR3 bases: TGTGCCAGCAGCCACAGGTCCCTAATGGATACGCAGTATTTT. The complete variable domain, with remaining parts taken from reference TRBV14 and TRBJ2-3, reads EAGVTQFPSHSVIEKGQTVTLRCDPISGHDNLYWYRRVMGKEIKFLLHFVKESKQDESGMPNNRFLAERTGGTYSTLKVQPAELEDSGVYFCASSHRSLMDTQYFGPGTRLTVL.

The V and J genes are TRBV5-8 and TRBJ2-5; no firm D call. CDR3 size: 13 residues. Trimming shortened V by 7 bases and J by 4 bases, and 14 bases separated the two germline ends. From germline, CDR1 is SGHTS and CDR2 YDEGEE. CDR3 residues: CASSPLTTETQYF. DNA of the CDR3: TGTGCCAGCTCCCCGCTGACAACAGAGACCCAGTACTTC.

The rearrangement links TRBV9 to TRBJ1-1, with a tentative D call TRBD1 (5 bases). Germline V gene lookup returns CDR1 SGDLS and CDR2 YYNGEE. The CDR3 sequence is 14 residues long. V lost 4 bases, J lost 6 bases, and 16 bases lay in between. The CDR3 protein is CASSPHWGDSEAFF. DNA of the CDR3: TGTGCCAGCAGCCCTCATTGGGGGGACTCTGAAGCTTTCTTT.

The CDR3 DNA reads as TGTGCCAGCAGCTTACCGGGGGCCTACAATGAGCAGTTCTTC. The encoded protein is CASSLPGAYNEQFF. The chain employs TRBV7-2 and TRBJ2-1, with D perhaps TRBD2 (6 bases). The CDR3 runs to 14 residues. The ends were cut back, 2 bases at V and 2 bases at J, with 7 bases in the middle. Germline-derived CDR1 and CDR2 are SGHTA and FQGNSA.